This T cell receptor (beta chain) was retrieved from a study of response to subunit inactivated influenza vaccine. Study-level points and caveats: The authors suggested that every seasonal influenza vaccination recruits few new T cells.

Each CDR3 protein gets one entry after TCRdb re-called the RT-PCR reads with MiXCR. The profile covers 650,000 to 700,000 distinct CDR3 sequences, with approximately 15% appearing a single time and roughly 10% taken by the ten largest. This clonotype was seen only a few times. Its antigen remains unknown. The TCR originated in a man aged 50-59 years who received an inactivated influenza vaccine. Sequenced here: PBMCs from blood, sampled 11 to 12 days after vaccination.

This chain's CDR3 is CATSRDYTSSGQETQYF. CDR3 DNA: TGTGCCACCAGCAGAGATTATACTAGTTCGGGCCAAGAGACCCAGTACTTC. The chain combines TRBV15 with TRBJ2-5, with D possibly TRBD2 on 5 matching bases. The CDR3 is made up of 17 amino acids. Germline CDR1 and CDR2: LNHNV and YYDKDF (reference sequence). Between the trimmed V and J ends, which lost 0 bases and 1 base, there was a span of 15 bases.